This entry lists 27 T cell receptor beta chains sequenced from one sample in a study of blood T cells in healthy people across ages. Using a J-beta primer mix together with a sample-barcoded 5' primer, a second PCR was run for roughly 6 to 12 cycles. Via MiXCR, TCRdb re-called the 5' RACE reads, giving one row per CDR3 protein. The repertoire consists of fewer than 900,000 distinct CDR3 sequences, with 45% to 50% occurring once and the leading ten covering approximately 32%. Source material: blood. The receptor set was obtained from a woman aged 55-69 years in good health.

This clonotype was seen only a few times. This sequence joins TRBV7-9 and TRBJ2-3; TRBD2 matches at 12 bases. Per germline, CDR1 SEHNR and CDR2 FQNEAQ (reference sequence). The CDR3 covers 16 residues. V trimming: 4 bases; J trimming: 5 bases; junction bases outside the gene matches: 7. This CDR3 reads CASSSGLAGNRDTQYF. CDR3 DNA: TGTGCCAGCAGCTCAGGACTAGCGGGAAACAGAGATACGCAGTATTTT.

This clonotype has a handful of counts. The chain links TRBV7-9 to TRBJ2-7, with 11 bases matching TRBD1. Germline V lookup: CDR1 SEHNR, CDR2 FQNEAQ (reference sequence). The CDR3 has 13 amino acids. Trimming removed 4 bases from V and 5 bases from J; junction bases left unmatched: 1. The CDR3 DNA reads as TGTGCCAGCAGCTGGGGACAGGGGGACGAGCAGTACTTC. Translating gives CASSWGQGDEQYF. The full variable domain, completed using reference TRBV7-9 and TRBJ2-7, is DTGVSQNPRHKITKRGQNVTFRCDPISEHNRLYWYRQTLGQGPEFLTYFQNEAQLEKSRLLSDRFSAERPKGSFSTLEIQRTEQGDSAMYLCASSWGQGDEQYFGPGTRLTVT.

This clonotype was seen more than once but under ten times. The CDR3 DNA follows: TGCAGCGTTGAGACAGGGGGTGGTGAGACCCAGTACTTC. Protein sequence: CSVETGGGETQYF. The chain employs TRBV29-1 and TRBJ2-5; 9 bases are a match to TRBD1. Germline trimming cut 3 bases from V and 5 bases from J; bases unmatched to any gene: 4. Germline V gives CDR1 SQVTM, CDR2 ANQGSEA. This CDR3 has 13 residues.

The table lists this clonotype with a few counts. V and J are TRBV19 and TRBJ2-1; 7 bases map to TRBD1. In germline, CDR1 is LNHDA, CDR2 SQIVND (reference sequence). The CDR3 length is 12 residues. Trimming removed 5 bases from V and 7 bases from J; junction bases left unmatched: 2. The CDR3 protein is CASSHRGNEQFF. CDR3 nucleotide sequence: TGTGCCAGTAGTCACAGGGGAAATGAGCAGTTCTTC. The full variable domain, in which reference TRBV19 and TRBJ2-1 provide the parts outside the CDR3, is DGGITQSPKYLFRKEGQNVTLSCEQNLNHDAMYWYRQDPGQGLRLIYYSQIVNDFQKGDIAEGYSVSREKKESFPLTVTSAQKNPTAFYLCASSHRGNEQFFGPGTRLTVL.

The chain has TRBV2 and TRBJ2-7; no clear D gene. V lost 6 bases and J 7 bases, leaving 13 bases between the germline ends. Germline lookup yields CDR1 SNHLY and CDR2 FYNNEI. The CDR3 loop spans 12 amino acids. The CDR3 loop reads CASRRSRNEQYF. CDR3 bases: TGTGCCAGCAGACGTAGTAGGAATGAGCAGTACTTC.

This clonotype appeared many times. The gene calls are TRBV30 and TRBJ2-1, with D maybe TRBD2 (5 bases). In germline, CDR1 is GTSNPN, CDR2 SVGIG (reference sequence). The CDR3 runs to 13 residues. The V end lost 5 bases, the J end lost 8 bases, and 16 bases lay between the germline ends. The CDR3 bases are TGTGCCTGGGATCCTAGCCGCGGCTATGAGCAGTTCTTC. Protein: CAWDPSRGYEQFF.

This clonotype was counted between two and nine times. The chain recombines TRBV28 with TRBJ1-2; no definite D call. Germline lookup yields CDR1 MDHEN and CDR2 SYDVKM. V dropped 10 bases and J dropped 5 bases, with 17 bases sitting between them. The CDR3 runs 13 residues. The CDR3 here is CATPSRTGYGYTF. Here the CDR3 DNA reads TGTGCCACCCCCTCCCGAACGGGTTATGGCTACACCTTC.

The rearrangement links TRBV7-9 to TRBJ2-3; weak D call: TRBD1 (6 bases). Trimming removed 5 bases from V and 1 base from J, with 13 bases in between. Germline values: CDR1 SEHNR, CDR2 FQNEAQ (reference sequence). This CDR3 is 15 amino acids long. CDR3 in DNA: TGTGCCAGCAGCGAGAGGACAGTACGCACAGATACGCAGTATTTT. Translating it yields CASSERTVRTDTQYF. The full variable domain, with the rest looked up from reference TRBV7-9 and TRBJ2-3, is DTGVSQNPRHKITKRGQNVTFRCDPISEHNRLYWYRQTLGQGPEFLTYFQNEAQLEKSRLLSDRFSAERPKGSFSTLEIQRTEQGDSAMYLCASSERTVRTDTQYFGPGTRLTVL.

Comment on this clonotype: The limits of the CDR3 on the DNA are not certain, so only TCRdb's listed CDR3 is given. This chain uses TRBV21-1 with TRBJ2-1; the table assigns TRBD2, which was not confirmed against the DNA. TRBV21-1 is classified as a pseudogene. The CDR3 is 21 residues long, ends included. The CDR3 spells CASSSRRWASGSRPVYNEQFF.

The rearrangement links TRBV7-9 to TRBJ2-7; 12 nucleotides line up with TRBD2. This CDR3 is built from 15 residues. Trimming at V came to 4 bases and at J to 1 base, leaving 2 bases not matched to a gene. Germline V gene data show CDR1 as SEHNR and CDR2 as FQNEAQ (reference sequence). DNA of the CDR3: TGTGCCAGCAGCTGGACTAGCGGGATTTCCTACGAGCAGTACTTC. Translation gives CASSWTSGISYEQYF. Full variable domain (outside the CDR3, taken from reference TRBV7-9 and TRBJ2-7): DTGVSQNPRHKITKRGQNVTFRCDPISEHNRLYWYRQTLGQGPEFLTYFQNEAQLEKSRLLSDRFSAERPKGSFSTLEIQRTEQGDSAMYLCASSWTSGISYEQYFGPGTRLTVT.

This clonotype was seen more than once but under ten times. The chain employs TRBV15 and TRBJ2-7, with D possibly TRBD2 on 7 matching bases. Trimming cost V 1 base and J 3 bases, with 13 bases left between them. CDR3 length: 15 amino acids. Germline V gene lookup returns CDR1 LNHNV and CDR2 YYDKDF (reference sequence). The DNA for the CDR3 is TGTGCCACCAGCAGAGGGTCGGGGGGCCTCTACGAGCAGTACTTC. Its protein is CATSRGSGGLYEQYF. The full variable domain, its missing parts supplied by reference TRBV15 and TRBJ2-7, is DAMVIQNPRYQVTQFGKPVTLSCSQTLNHNVMYWYQQKSSQAPKLLFHYYDKDFNNEADTPDNFQSRRPNTSFCFLDIRSPGLGDTAMYLCATSRGSGGLYEQYFGPGTRLTVT.

J is TRBJ2-1 and V is TRBV27; 7 bases are a match to TRBD1. The V and J ends lost 2 bases and 7 bases, in that order; junction bases with no gene match: 2. The germline gives CDR1 MNHEY, CDR2 SMNVEV (reference sequence). There are 13 residues in the CDR3. CDR3 sequence: CASSLQQGNEQFF. The CDR3 DNA reads TGTGCCAGCAGTTTACAACAGGGGAATGAGCAGTTCTTC.

The V and J genes are TRBV20-1 and TRBJ2-7; D tentatively fits TRBD1 or TRBD2 (6 bases each). The CDR3 is made up of 12 amino acids. V was cut by 3 bases and J by 6 bases, with 12 bases left in between. Germline-derived CDR1 and CDR2 are DFQATT and SNEGSKA (reference sequence). In DNA form, the CDR3 reads TGCAGTGCTAGTTCGGGGGCTCGCGAGCAGTACTTC. This translates into CSASSGAREQYF.

The V call is TRBV11-2, the J call TRBJ2-7; TRBD2 aligns across 7 bases. The CDR3 loop spans 19 amino acids. Trimming cost V 6 bases and J 0 bases; bases outside gene matches: 20. CDR1 and CDR2 from the germline V gene are SGHAT and FQNNGV. The CDR3 DNA sequence: TGTGCCAGCAGAAGACTAGCACAGAGGTCGACTCCGAGCTCCTACGAGCAGTACTTC. This sequence encodes CASRRLAQRSTPSSYEQYF.

This clonotype was detected once. The CDR3 is CASSAPGQNYGYTF. The CDR3 region has the DNA TGTGCCAGCAGTGCGCCCGGACAGAACTATGGCTACACCTTC. V gene TRBV28 combines with J gene TRBJ1-2; tentative D call: TRBD1 (6 bases). In germline, CDR1 is MDHEN, CDR2 SYDVKM. The length of the CDR3 is 14 residues. Deletions cut 5 bases from V and 2 bases from J, with 12 bases between.

The chain combines TRBV28 with TRBJ2-1; no clear D. Per germline, CDR1 MDHEN and CDR2 SYDVKM. The CDR3 consists of 16 residues. Trimming took 2 bases from V and 0 from J, leaving 11 bases between them. CDR3 nucleotide sequence: TGTGCCAGCAGTTTACCCCCATGGAGCTCCTACAATGAGCAGTTCTTC. It encodes CASSLPPWSSYNEQFF.

Only a few counts were recorded for this clonotype. A much larger clone differs by one base, so this may be a read error. The gene calls are TRBV7-2 and TRBJ2-5; 9 positions agree with TRBD2. Germline CDR1 SGHTA, CDR2 FQGNSA. The CDR3 is 14 residues long. V was clipped by 5 bases and J by 3 bases; unmatched bases: 4. The CDR3 loop reads CASSVPSGEETQYF. CDR3 nucleotide sequence: TGTGCCAGCAGCGTCCCTAGCGGGGAAGAGACCCAGTACTTC.

J is TRBJ2-3 and V is TRBV12-3 or TRBV12-4; D gene unclear. V was shortened by 6 bases and J by 3 bases, with 13 bases between the two germline ends. CDR3 length: 14 residues. CDR3: CASRSRERTDTQYF. The CDR3 nucleotides read TGTGCCAGCAGGTCAAGAGAGAGGACAGATACGCAGTATTTT.

This clonotype was seen more than once but under ten times. The rearrangement links TRBV6-6 to TRBJ1-1; no reliable D call. Germline loops: CDR1 MNHNY, CDR2 SVGAGI (reference sequence). The length of the CDR3 is 12 residues. Deletions cut 0 bases from V and 10 bases from J, with 9 bases between. CDR3 nucleotide sequence: TGTGCCAGCAGTTACTCGGAGGCGGGAGCTTTCTTT. This gives the protein CASSYSEAGAFF.

The chain combines TRBV20-1 with TRBJ1-6, with 8 bases that match TRBD1. The length of the CDR3 is 15 residues. V trimming: 5 bases; J trimming: 5 bases; junction bases outside the gene matches: 8. The V gene's germline CDR1 is DFQATT and CDR2 SNEGSKA (reference sequence). The CDR3 is CSAGAGGIHNSPLHF. CDR3 nucleotides: TGCAGTGCTGGAGCAGGGGGCATTCATAATTCACCCCTCCACTTT.

In this sample, this clonotype turned up a few times. The rearrangement links TRBV20-1 to TRBJ2-4; D remains unclear. Trimming removed 3 bases at V and 7 bases at J, with 13 bases between. The CDR3 contains 13 residues. Germline V lookup: CDR1 DFQATT, CDR2 SNEGSKA (reference sequence). CDR3 in DNA: TGCAGTGCTAGTCGACCAGTGGCGAACATTCAGTACTTC. It encodes CSASRPVANIQYF.

The chain is built from TRBV20-1 and TRBJ2-6; D remains ambiguous. CDR3 length equals 14 residues. The V gene's germline CDR1 is DFQATT and CDR2 SNEGSKA (reference sequence). The V gene lost 1 base and the J gene lost 3 bases, with 7 bases spanning the gap. The CDR3 loop is CSARVGRGANVLTF. In DNA, the CDR3 is TGCAGTGCTAGAGTTGGTCGTGGGGCCAACGTCCTGACTTTC.

This clonotype has a single count. This sequence joins TRBV12-3 or TRBV12-4 and TRBJ2-1, with 8 bases fitting TRBD1. The V gene end was trimmed by 6 bases and the J gene end by 8 bases; junction bases not matched to a gene: 12. This CDR3 is 15 amino acids long. The CDR3 reads CASSRGQGSADEQFF. The DNA for the CDR3 is TGTGCCAGCAGCCGCGGACAGGGTTCGGCGGATGAGCAGTTCTTC.

This clonotype has more than one count but fewer than ten. CDR3 loop: CASKEQTSGQETQYF. In nucleotides, the CDR3 is TGTGCCAGCAAAGAACAGACTAGCGGCCAAGAGACCCAGTACTTC. The chain is built from TRBV2 and TRBJ2-5; 9 nucleotides align to TRBD2. V trimming: 7 bases; J trimming: 1 base; junction bases outside the gene matches: 7. There are 15 residues in the CDR3. In germline, CDR1 is SNHLY, CDR2 FYNNEI.

This chain uses TRBV29-1 with TRBJ2-1; 13 nucleotides agree with TRBD2. Germline V gene data show CDR1 as SQVTM and CDR2 as ANQGSEA. This CDR3 region has 13 residues. CDR3 region: CSLGTSGTYEQFF. The CDR3 nucleotides read TGCAGTTTGGGGACTAGCGGGACATATGAGCAGTTCTTC.

This clonotype was observed a few times. The CDR3 DNA reads as TGTGCCAGCAGTTCCGTTTTAGGGATAGAGACCCAGTACTTC. It encodes CASSSVLGIETQYF. The chain carries TRBV28 and TRBJ2-5; unclear D gene. Trimming removed 4 bases at V and 4 bases at J, with 13 bases between. The germline gives CDR1 MDHEN, CDR2 SYDVKM. The CDR3 runs to 14 residues. Full variable domain (missing parts from reference TRBV28 and TRBJ2-5): DVKVTQSSRYLVKRTGEKVFLECVQDMDHENMFWYRQDPGLGLRLIYFSYDVKMKEKGDIPEGYSVSREKKERFSLILESASTNQTSMYLCASSSVLGIETQYFGPGTRLLVL.

This clonotype was recorded a few times. CDR3 nucleotides: TGCAGTGCTAGAGGCGAAAGCGGGAGGGCCGCAGATACGCAGTATTTT. Translation gives CSARGESGRAADTQYF. This chain joins TRBV20-1 and TRBJ2-3, with 10 bases aligning to TRBD2. From germline, CDR1 is DFQATT and CDR2 SNEGSKA (reference sequence). CDR3 length: 16 amino acids. V was clipped by 1 base and J by 4 bases; unmatched bases: 8.